One sample yielded the 32 T cell receptor beta chains listed below, sequenced in a study of cytomegalovirus exposure and HLA in healthy donors (dated by TCRdb to the late 2010s). The protocol used for the library was the immunoSEQ multiplex PCR assay. For the multiplex PCR, a mixture combining 60 forward primers for TCR Vbeta segments and 13 reverse primers for TCR Jbeta segments was used. TCRdb limited this immuneACCESS table to in-frame rearrangements with V and J called. A share of clones is missing; checked studies link under half to unresolved V genes, and the rest is unexplained. The sample profile shows more than 85,000 clones; over 65% of them were found once. Of the sample, around 8.2% falls within the top ten clones. Sequencing input: PBMCs. The origin of the receptors is a man aged 35-49 years in good health and CMV-seropositive.

The rearrangement joins TRBV11-3 to TRBJ1-2; maybe TRBD1 (6 bases). Per the germline V gene, CDR1 is SGHNT and CDR2 is YENEEA. The CDR3 consists of 16 residues. V lost 5 bases and J lost 0, with 16 bases in between. The CDR3: CASSQAGGGSNYGYTF. CDR3 DNA sequence: TGTGCCAGCAGCCAGGCGGGGGGGGGCTCTAACTATGGCTACACCTTC. Full variable domain (missing parts from reference TRBV11-3 and TRBJ1-2): EAGVVQSPRYKIIEKKQPVAFWCNPISGHNTLYWYLQNLGQGPELLIRYENEEAVDDSQLPKDRFSAERLKGVDSTLKIQPAELGDSAVYLCASSQAGGGSNYGYTFGSGTRLTVV.

This rearrangement joins TRBV5-6 to TRBJ1-2, with D possibly being TRBD1 (6 bases). The V gene's germline CDR1 is SGHDT and CDR2 YYEEEE. V lost 4 bases and J lost 4, with 11 bases in between. The CDR3 runs 13 residues. This chain's CDR3 is CASSVQGFYGYTF. The CDR3 nucleotides are TGTGCCAGCAGCGTACAGGGCTTCTATGGCTACACCTTC. The full variable domain, in which reference TRBV5-6 and TRBJ1-2 provide the parts outside the CDR3, is DAGVTQSPTHLIKTRGQQVTLRCSPKSGHDTVSWYQQALGQGPQFIFQYYEEEERQRGNFPDRFSGHQFPNYSSELNVNALLLGDSALYLCASSVQGFYGYTFGSGTRLTVV.

The table lists this clone with a few counts. This chain's CDR3 is CASSFPGDSSPLHF. CDR3 in DNA: TGTGCCAGCAGCTTCCCGGGGGATAGTTCACCCCTCCACTTT. This rearrangement joins TRBV7-2 to TRBJ1-6, with D maybe TRBD1 (5 bases). The germline gives CDR1 SGHTA, CDR2 FQGNSA. The CDR3 is 14 amino acids. Trimming removed 3 bases at V and 9 bases at J, with 12 bases between. Together with reference TRBV7-2 and TRBJ1-6, the CDR3 gives the full variable domain: GAGVSQSPSNKVTEKGKDVELRCDPISGHTALYWYRQSLGQGLEFLIYFQGNSAPDKSGLPSDRFSAERTGGSVSTLTIQRTQQEDSAVYLCASSFPGDSSPLHFGNGTRLTVT.

The V gene is TRBV5-1, the J gene TRBJ2-1, with TRBD2 matching over 8 bases. Per germline, CDR1 SGHRS and CDR2 YFSETQ. V was pared by 5 bases and J by 6 bases, with 7 bases of the junction left unmatched. The CDR3 has 14 residues. The CDR3 loop reads CASSRLASTNEQFF. The CDR3, as DNA: TGCGCCAGCAGTCGACTAGCGTCCACCAATGAGCAGTTCTTC.

This chain links TRBV10-3 with TRBJ2-1; 8 nucleotides agree with TRBD2. V shed 4 bases, J shed 2 bases, and the junction held 7 bases outside the gene matches. The CDR3 sequence is 16 residues long. Germline V gene sequence: CDR1 ENHRY, CDR2 SYGVKD. The CDR3 coding sequence is TGTGCCATCAGTGTGGGAGTAGCGGGACCCTACAATGAGCAGTTCTTC. It encodes CAISVGVAGPYNEQFF.

The V call is TRBV15, the J call TRBJ1-2, with D unclear. CDR3 length: 12 amino acids. V was shortened by 1 base and J by 4 bases, with 4 bases between the two germline ends. CDR1 is LNHNV, CDR2 YYDKDF, per germline (reference sequence). CDR3 region: CATSRVAYGYTF. The DNA for the CDR3 is TGTGCCACCAGCAGAGTGGCCTATGGCTACACCTTC.

The chain carries TRBV7-8 and TRBJ2-1, with D uncertain. The CDR3 extends over 15 amino acids. Trimming removed 8 bases at V and 0 bases at J, with 14 bases between. Looked up from germline, CDR1 is SGHVS and CDR2 is FQNEAQ. DNA for the CDR3: TGTGCCAGCTCCCCAACCACCGGCTCCTACAATGAGCAGTTCTTC. Protein sequence: CASSPTTGSYNEQFF.

This chain links TRBV21-1 with TRBJ2-7; the D segment call TRBD2 is taken from the table without a DNA check. TRBV21-1 is described as a pseudogene. The CDR3 covers 15 residues. The CDR3 loop reads CASSGPSGRAYEQYF. The CDR3 region has the DNA TGTGCCAGCAGCGGACCTAGCGGGAGGGCCTACGAGCAGTACTTC.

The chain carries TRBV6-5 and TRBJ2-3, with D unresolved. Trimming shortened V by 3 bases and J by 0 bases, and 10 bases separated the two germline ends. Per germline, CDR1 MNHEY and CDR2 SVGAGI. The CDR3 runs 15 residues. This CDR3 is CASSYGGASTDTQYF. The CDR3 nucleotides read TGTGCCAGCAGTTATGGCGGAGCTAGCACAGATACGCAGTATTTT.

The chain employs TRBV7-9 and TRBJ1-4, with 8 bases fitting TRBD1. Germline V gives CDR1 SEHNR, CDR2 FQNEAQ (reference sequence). Trimming at V came to 4 bases and at J to 8 bases, leaving 6 bases not matched to a gene. CDR3 length: 14 amino acids. CDR3 residues: CASSSGQGWEKLFF. In DNA form, the CDR3 reads TGTGCCAGCAGCTCTGGACAGGGCTGGGAAAAACTGTTTTTT.

CDR3 DNA: TGTGCCAGCAGGCTCGGACAGGCCTACGAGCAGTACTTC. It codes for CASRLGQAYEQYF. V and J are TRBV2 and TRBJ2-7; 7 bases align to TRBD1. With V trimmed by 6 bases and J by 2 bases, 4 bases remained unmatched. CDR3 size: 13 residues. The germline gives CDR1 SNHLY, CDR2 FYNNEI.

The gene calls are TRBV6-5 and TRBJ2-1; D is uncertain. CDR1 is MNHEY and CDR2 is SVGAGI in the germline V gene. The CDR3 has 11 residues. Trimming removed 7 bases from V and 7 bases from J, with 8 bases in between. CDR3 protein: CASTRYNEQFF. In nucleotides, the CDR3 is TGTGCCAGCACCAGATATAATGAGCAGTTCTTC.

The genes are TRBV5-4 and TRBJ2-7; tentatively, D is TRBD1 (6 bases). Germline values: CDR1 SGHNT, CDR2 YYREEE (reference sequence). Trimming pared 2 bases from V and 6 bases from J, leaving 12 bases between. This CDR3 is 13 amino acids long. CDR3 sequence: CASSFVRGSEQYF. CDR3 DNA: TGTGCCAGCAGCTTCGTCAGGGGTAGCGAGCAGTACTTC.

The chain recombines TRBV11-2 with TRBJ1-4; TRBD1 matches at 8 bases. Trimming took 10 bases from V and 7 from J; bases not matched to a gene: 8. In germline, CDR1 is SGHAT, CDR2 FQNNGV. This CDR3 contains 13 residues. CDR3 nucleotides: TGTGCCACCCAACAGGGGGGTAGTGAAAAACTGTTTTTT. Translation: CATQQGGSEKLFF.

This chain links TRBV7-3 with TRBJ2-4; D perhaps matches TRBD1 (6 bases). The CDR3 totals 16 residues. The ends were cut back, 1 base at V and 2 bases at J, with 12 bases in the middle. Germline CDR1 and CDR2: SGHTA and FQGTGA. CDR3 coding DNA: TGTGCCAGCAGCTTAATCAGGGGCGAGTCCAAAAACATTCAGTACTTC. Amino acid sequence: CASSLIRGESKNIQYF.

The chain uses TRBV5-4 and TRBJ2-7; a weak D match, TRBD2 (6 bases). The CDR3 spans 14 residues. V shed 3 bases and J shed 1 base, with 11 bases lying between them. Germline CDR1 is SGHNT and CDR2 is YYREEE (reference sequence). This CDR3 reads CASSWEVGSYEQYF. The DNA of the CDR3 is TGTGCCAGCAGCTGGGAGGTCGGGTCCTACGAGCAGTACTTC. The entire variable domain, with the rest obtained from reference TRBV5-4 and TRBJ2-7, is as follows: ETGVTQSPTHLIKTRGQQVTLRCSSQSGHNTVSWYQQALGQGPQFIFQYYREEENGRGNFPPRFSGLQFPNYSSELNVNALELDDSALYLCASSWEVGSYEQYFGPGTRLTVT.

This clone has more than one count but fewer than ten. The chain carries TRBV5-8 and TRBJ2-1; 15 bases map to TRBD2. J was trimmed by 9 bases and V by 2 bases; bases with no gene match: 18. This CDR3 has 20 residues. Germline V gene lookup returns CDR1 SGHTS and CDR2 YDEGEE. CDR3 in DNA: TGTGCCAGCAGCTTCTATGGGACTAGCGGGAGGCGGTCGAGATTGGGTGAGCAGTTCTTC. Amino acids: CASSFYGTSGRRSRLGEQFF.

This clone was observed a single time. The CDR3: CASSQDLTSGGAGTDTQYF. The CDR3 DNA reads as TGTGCCAGCAGCCAAGATCTGACTAGCGGGGGGGCGGGCACAGATACGCAGTATTTT. The chain has TRBV4-2 and TRBJ2-3; 14 positions match TRBD2. The germline CDR1 and CDR2 sequences are LGHNA and YNFKEQ. With V trimmed by 0 bases and J by 1 base, 6 bases remained unmatched. This CDR3 is built from 19 residues.

The chain employs TRBV18 and TRBJ1-3; TRBD1 agrees at 10 bases. V shed 3 bases and J 3 bases; nucleotides not matched to a gene: 5. The length of the CDR3 is 16 residues. Germline CDR1 is KGHSH and CDR2 is LQKENI. In DNA, the CDR3 is TGTGCCAGCTCACCGCTGGGACAGGGGCTTGGAAACACCATATATTTT. Its translation is CASSPLGQGLGNTIYF.

V and J are TRBV9 and TRBJ2-1, with 13 nucleotides matching TRBD2. The germline gives CDR1 SGDLS, CDR2 YYNGEE. V was pared by 1 base and J by 3 bases, with 1 base of the junction left unmatched. The length of the CDR3 is 16 residues. The CDR3 DNA sequence: TGTGCCAGCAGCGTATGGACTAGCGGGGGCTACAATGAGCAGTTCTTC. Protein product: CASSVWTSGGYNEQFF.

The gene calls are TRBV12-5 and TRBJ2-2; 9 bases line up with TRBD2. With V trimmed by 4 bases and J by 7 bases, 10 bases remained unmatched. This CDR3 has 16 residues. CDR1 and CDR2 (germline): LGHNT, FRNRAP. The CDR3 DNA reads as TGTGCTAGTGGTTCCGTAGCGGGGGTCTCAAGCGGGGAGCTGTTTTTT. It codes for CASGSVAGVSSGELFF.

This sequence joins TRBV10-2 and TRBJ2-1; D might be TRBD2 (6 bases). The CDR3 length is 14 residues. In germline, CDR1 is WSHSY, CDR2 SAAADI. The V end was cut by 4 bases, the J end by 7 bases, with 14 bases between. The CDR3 sequence is CASSASDPGNEQFF. As DNA, the CDR3 is TGCGCCAGCAGTGCTAGCGACCCTGGGAATGAGCAGTTCTTC.

CDR3 protein: CASSLDPTSENEQFF. DNA of the CDR3: TGTGCCAGCAGTTTGGACCCGACTAGCGAGAATGAGCAGTTCTTC. The chain has TRBV27 and TRBJ2-1, with 8 bases matching TRBD2. The CDR3 is 15 residues long. Losses at the gene ends were 3 bases for V and 7 bases for J; bases not matched to a gene: 8. CDR1 and CDR2 (germline): MNHEY, SMNVEV (reference sequence).

This clone turned up a few times. The chain couples TRBV28 to TRBJ1-2; the match to TRBD1 covers 8 bases. Germline V gene sequence: CDR1 MDHEN, CDR2 SYDVKM. The length of the CDR3 is 14 residues. The ends lost 5 bases at V and 1 base at J; junction bases unmatched: 3. The CDR3, as DNA: TGTGCCAGCAGTAGGACAGGGATTAACTATGGCTACACCTTC. It is translated as CASSRTGINYGYTF.

This clone appeared a few times. This chain connects TRBV7-2 to TRBJ1-2; D possibly corresponds to TRBD1 (5 bases). The CDR3 has 17 amino acids. From germline, CDR1 is SGHTA and CDR2 FQGNSA. With 0 bases removed from V and 3 bases from J, the gap between germline ends came to 17 bases. The CDR3 DNA reads TGTGCCAGCAGCTTAGCGGGGACGGGGGATCATGACTATGGCTACACCTTC. It is translated as CASSLAGTGDHDYGYTF.

The genes are TRBV27 and TRBJ2-5, with TRBD2 matching over 14 bases. The J call may be wrong; the DNA end is better matched by TRBJ2-7. CDR3 length equals 15 residues. Germline lookup yields CDR1 MNHEY and CDR2 SMNVEV (reference sequence). The CDR3 here is CASSRTSGRLNEQYF. The CDR3 DNA is TGTGCCAGCAGTAGGACTAGCGGGAGGTTGAACGAGCAGTACTTC.

The chain is built from TRBV6-1 and TRBJ2-6; D might be TRBD1 (5 bases). Between the trimmed V and J ends, which lost 6 bases and 2 bases, there was a span of 8 bases. CDR3 size: 14 residues. Germline V gene data show CDR1 as MNHNS and CDR2 as SASEGT. CDR3 amino acids: CASRSTAGANVLTF. In DNA form, the CDR3 reads TGTGCCAGCAGGTCGACAGCTGGGGCCAACGTCCTGACTTTC.

V gene TRBV7-3 combines with J gene TRBJ2-1; tentatively, D is TRBD2 (6 bases). CDR1 is SGHTA, CDR2 FQGTGA, per germline. The V gene lost 5 bases and the J gene lost 4 bases, with 15 bases spanning the gap. The CDR3 covers 15 residues. CDR3 loop: CASSPLPGGYNEQFF. The CDR3 coding sequence is TGTGCCAGCAGCCCATTGCCAGGAGGGTACAATGAGCAGTTCTTC.

V and J are TRBV7-2 and TRBJ2-7; D is possibly TRBD1 (6 bases). The CDR3 covers 15 residues. The ends were cut back, 1 base at V and 3 bases at J, with 13 bases in the middle. Germline assignment: CDR1 SGHTA and CDR2 FQGNSA. The CDR3 reads CASSLGPDSHYEQYF. In DNA form, the CDR3 reads TGTGCCAGCAGCTTAGGACCGGACAGCCACTACGAGCAGTACTTC.

This chain connects TRBV2 to TRBJ2-1; 10 bases align to TRBD2. V dropped 2 bases and J dropped 8; count of bases not matched to a gene: 6. Germline V lookup: CDR1 SNHLY, CDR2 FYNNEI. The CDR3 contains 15 residues. The CDR3 bases are TGTGCCAGCAGTGAATCAGCGGGAGGGCCTTATGAGCAGTTCTTC. Its translation is CASSESAGGPYEQFF.

The gene calls are TRBV7-9 and TRBJ2-3; a weak D match, TRBD2 (5 bases). Trimming removed 5 bases from V and 7 bases from J, with 13 bases in between. CDR3 length: 13 residues. The germline CDR1 and CDR2 sequences are SEHNR and FQNEAQ (reference sequence). The CDR3 DNA is TGTGCCAGCAGCCCCGGACTGGCAAATACGCAGTATTTT. Amino acids: CASSPGLANTQYF.

Concerning this clone: A read error may produce the germline difference seen at one junction end. The rearrangement links TRBV7-6 to TRBJ2-6; TRBD2 is a possible D gene (7 bases). Germline CDR1 is SGHVS and CDR2 is FNYEAQ. The CDR3 runs 15 residues. CDR3 nucleotide sequence: TGTGCCAGCAGCTTAGGGCCCCGGGGGGCCAACGGCCTGACTTTC. Its protein product is CASSLGPRGANGLTF.